The 28 T cell receptor beta chains given below trace back to one sample, sequenced in a study of blood T cells in healthy people across ages. Primers used in a second PCR of about 6 to 11 cycles were a sample-barcoded 5' primer and a J-beta primer mix. TCRdb fed the 5' RACE reads into MiXCR, producing one record per CDR3 protein. The data show 700,000 to 900,000 distinct CDR3 sequences, around 24% seen once. This same sample was also taken into another study, of T cells of mothers and their children.

Sequencing input: blood. The receptors stem from a boy between 10 and 17 years old in good health.

This clonotype was detected a few times. The chain is built from TRBV6-2 or TRBV6-3 and TRBJ1-1, with D possibly being TRBD1 (6 bases). Per germline, CDR1 MNHEY and CDR2 SVGEGT. V was trimmed by 6 bases and J by 0 bases, leaving 14 bases between them. The CDR3 is made up of 15 amino acids. CDR3 region: CASREVGALNTEAFF. The CDR3, as DNA: TGTGCCAGCAGGGAAGTGGGGGCCTTGAACACTGAAGCTTTCTTT.

The V gene is TRBV6-6, the J gene TRBJ2-1; tentatively, D is TRBD2 (6 bases). V lost 6 bases and J 5 bases, leaving 11 bases between the germline ends. The CDR3 covers 13 residues. Germline CDR1 and CDR2: MNHNY and SVGAGI (reference sequence). The CDR3 region is CASRGLTHNEQFF. CDR3 nucleotide sequence: TGTGCCAGCAGGGGACTTACCCACAATGAGCAGTTCTTC.

At least ten counts were recorded for this clonotype. V usage is TRBV6-1 and J usage is TRBJ2-7, with 9 bases that match TRBD2. CDR1 is MNHNS and CDR2 is SASEGT in the germline V gene. The CDR3 is 18 residues long. The V segment lost 0 bases and the J segment 5 bases; nucleotides outside the gene matches: 14. The CDR3 spells CASSEAPSAGGSYHEQYF. The CDR3 nucleotides are TGTGCCAGCAGTGAAGCGCCTAGCGCGGGGGGGAGTTACCACGAGCAGTACTTC.

This clonotype was observed a few times. This sequence joins TRBV6-5 and TRBJ1-3; no definite D call. In germline, CDR1 is MNHEY, CDR2 SVGAGI. The CDR3 consists of 17 residues. Trimming left V 2 bases short and J 4 bases short, with 18 bases between. For the CDR3, the DNA is TGTGCCAGCAGTTACCTGCGGGCAACGGTCGGAGGAAACACCATATATTTT. It translates to CASSYLRATVGGNTIYF.

This clonotype was seen a few times. The genes are TRBV7-9 and TRBJ2-5; D is ambiguous. The J call may not be correct, given that the DNA end is closer to TRBJ2-7. Looked up from germline, CDR1 is SEHNR and CDR2 is FQNEAQ (reference sequence). This CDR3 is built from 14 residues. CDR3 in DNA: TGTGCCAGCAGCTTAGATCCGCGTGTCTACGAGCAGTACTTC. This codes for CASSLDPRVYEQYF.

This clonotype was seen a few times. The chain carries TRBV28 and TRBJ1-2; 9 bases fit TRBD1. CDR1 is MDHEN and CDR2 is SYDVKM in the germline V gene. V lost 5 bases and J lost 4; bases outside the gene matches: 5. This CDR3 has 14 residues. The CDR3 DNA sequence: TGTGCCAGCAGTGGAGGACAGGGGAGCTATGGCTACACCTTC. Protein sequence: CASSGGQGSYGYTF.

The genes are TRBV2 and TRBJ2-2; maybe TRBD2 (5 bases). CDR1 is SNHLY, CDR2 FYNNEI, per germline. The ends were cut back, 9 bases at V and 1 base at J, with 12 bases in the middle. There are 14 residues in the CDR3. The CDR3 DNA is TGTGCCAGATCGAGGGCGGGGAACACCGGGGAGCTGTTTTTT. This gives the protein CARSRAGNTGELFF.

About this clonotype itself: Sequence at one end of the junction differs from germline and may be a read error. The V and J genes are TRBV20-1 and TRBJ1-1; D possibly corresponds to TRBD1 (6 bases). Germline V CDR1 and CDR2: DFQATT, SNEGSKA (reference sequence). This CDR3 has 13 amino acids. The CDR3 coding sequence is TGCAGTGCGAGAGAGGGGGGGAGGGCTGAAGCTTTCTTT. Residues: CSAREGGRAEAFF.

In its sample, this clonotype was seen a few times. The V call is TRBV5-1, the J call TRBJ2-5; tentative D call: TRBD2 (6 bases). V dropped 0 bases and J dropped 7 bases, with 16 bases sitting between them. The CDR3 loop spans 15 amino acids. Germline CDR1 and CDR2: SGHRS and YFSETQ. The CDR3 protein is CASSLVGTGLGTQYF. In DNA form, the CDR3 reads TGCGCCAGCAGCTTGGTGGGGACTGGGCTGGGGACCCAGTACTTC.

The chain links TRBV7-2 to TRBJ2-5, with D maybe TRBD2 (5 bases). V gave up 5 bases and J gave up 1 base, with 14 bases separating them. Germline loops: CDR1 SGHTA, CDR2 FQGNSA. The CDR3 covers 15 residues. The CDR3 region is CASSPTGLSQETQYF. The CDR3 DNA reads as TGTGCCAGCAGCCCAACCGGACTGTCCCAAGAGACCCAGTACTTC.

V is TRBV7-9 and J is TRBJ1-5, with no clear D. The germline V and J ends were trimmed by 5 bases and 4 bases, with 12 bases remaining between them. This CDR3 has 14 residues. Germline V gene data show CDR1 as SEHNR and CDR2 as FQNEAQ (reference sequence). CDR3 amino acids: CASSGELQNQPQHF. DNA for the CDR3: TGTGCCAGCAGCGGGGAGCTCCAGAATCAGCCCCAGCATTTT.

This clonotype was observed at least ten times. The chain has TRBV10-3 and TRBJ2-5; D perhaps matches TRBD2 (6 bases). CDR3 size: 18 residues. Germline CDR1 ENHRY, CDR2 SYGVKD. Trimming took 3 bases from V and 2 from J, leaving 22 bases between them. The CDR3 coding sequence is TGTGCCATCAGTGACCCCCAGGCCGGGACTGGGTCACAAGAGACCCAGTACTTC. Translating it yields CAISDPQAGTGSQETQYF.

This clonotype was seen a few times. The chain links TRBV5-1 to TRBJ2-5, with 11 bases fitting TRBD2. The length of the CDR3 is 15 residues. The V gene's germline CDR1 is SGHRS and CDR2 YFSETQ. V shed 0 bases, J shed 5 bases, and the junction held 3 bases outside the gene matches. DNA for the CDR3: TGCGCCAGCAGCTTGGATCCTAGCGGGAGGGAGACCCAGTACTTC. Its translation: CASSLDPSGRETQYF.

The chain carries TRBV6-6 and TRBJ2-5; no clear D gene. The last part of the DNA fits TRBJ2-7 better; the J call may be wrong. Germline V CDR1 and CDR2: MNHNY, SVGAGI (reference sequence). The CDR3 covers 14 residues. For the CDR3, the DNA is TGTGCCAGCACCAAGACGGCAAGCTCCTACGAGCAGTACTTC. Amino acid sequence: CASTKTASSYEQYF.

The V call is TRBV27, the J call TRBJ2-4; 10 bases are a match to TRBD1. V lost 5 bases to trimming and J lost 1 base; unmatched junction nucleotides: 17. Germline V CDR1 and CDR2: MNHEY, SMNVEV (reference sequence). CDR3 length equals 20 residues. The DNA for the CDR3 is TGTGCCAGCAGTCCTCGACAGGGGGCGCATATCGGTGAGGCCAAAAACATTCAGTACTTC. Protein sequence: CASSPRQGAHIGEAKNIQYF.

A few counts support this clonotype. This chain joins TRBV6-5 and TRBJ2-7, with D possibly being TRBD1 (6 bases). V dropped 5 bases and J dropped 2 bases, with 10 bases sitting between them. The germline gives CDR1 MNHEY, CDR2 SVGAGI. The CDR3 has 13 amino acids. CDR3 DNA: TGTGCCAGCAGTGAGGACAGTCCCTACGAGCAGTACTTC. It codes for CASSEDSPYEQYF.

The table lists this clonotype with a few counts. The CDR3 is CASGFGTDTATNEKLFF. DNA for the CDR3: TGTGCTAGTGGTTTCGGGACGGATACCGCAACTAATGAAAAACTGTTTTTT. The chain couples TRBV12-5 to TRBJ1-4; D perhaps matches TRBD1 (5 bases). The CDR3 totals 17 residues. In germline, CDR1 is LGHNT, CDR2 FRNRAP. The V end was cut by 3 bases, the J end by 0 bases, with 14 bases between.

V is TRBV29-1 and J is TRBJ2-1; possibly TRBD1 or TRBD2 for D (5 bases each). The J call may be in error: the DNA end matches TRBJ2-7 better. The CDR3 has 13 amino acids. CDR1 is SQVTM and CDR2 is ANQGSEA in the germline V gene. In DNA, the CDR3 is TGCAGCGCCCTCGGGACGGAAGACTACGAGCAGTACTTC. It encodes CSALGTEDYEQYF.

This clonotype showed up just a few times. This chain uses TRBV6-2 or TRBV6-3 with TRBJ2-7, with TRBD1 matching over 7 bases. V dropped 4 bases and J dropped 2; count of bases not matched to a gene: 5. From germline, CDR1 is MNHEY and CDR2 SVGEGT. The CDR3 extends over 14 amino acids. DNA of the CDR3: TGTGCCAGCAGTTTTGGGACAGAACCCTACGAGCAGTACTTC. Translating gives CASSFGTEPYEQYF.

This clonotype was counted between two and nine times. The J gene is TRBJ1-5, the V gene TRBV6-5, with 8 bases lining up with TRBD1. V shed 4 bases and J 1 base; nucleotides not matched to a gene: 9. CDR1 and CDR2 (germline): MNHEY, SVGAGI. The CDR3 runs to 17 residues. The chain's CDR3 is CASSSRGQGASNQPQHF. For the CDR3, the DNA is TGTGCCAGCAGTTCGAGGGGGCAGGGGGCCAGCAATCAGCCCCAGCATTTT.

This clonotype appeared a few times. The J gene is TRBJ2-5, the V gene TRBV7-3; D unresolved. The DNA matches TRBJ2-1 better at its end, which makes the J call doubtful. This CDR3 comprises 14 residues. Germline lookup yields CDR1 SGHTA and CDR2 FQGTGA. The CDR3 DNA reads TGTGCCAGCAGCCGACCTGGGGTCAGCAATGAGCAGTTCTTC. As protein: CASSRPGVSNEQFF.

V is TRBV10-3 and J is TRBJ2-7, with D uncertain. The ends were cut back, 10 bases at V and 5 bases at J, with 18 bases in the middle. CDR3 length equals 13 residues. Germline V lookup: CDR1 ENHRY, CDR2 SYGVKD. CDR3 sequence reads: CASRGGRADEQYF. CDR3 coding DNA: TGTGCCAGCCGCGGTGGAAGGGCCGACGAGCAGTACTTC.

In its sample, this clonotype was seen a few times. The chain recombines TRBV20-1 with TRBJ1-6; D gene ambiguous. From germline, CDR1 is DFQATT and CDR2 SNEGSKA (reference sequence). The V end was cut by 6 bases, the J end by 6 bases, with 12 bases between. The length of the CDR3 is 13 residues. The CDR3 DNA reads TGCAGTGCGCTACACAACTCTAATTCACCCCTCCACTTT. It specifies CSALHNSNSPLHF.

This clonotype has only a few counts. This chain joins TRBV4-1 and TRBJ2-2, with 13 bases matching TRBD2. The CDR3 has 20 amino acids. Per germline, CDR1 MGHRA and CDR2 YSYEKL. The ends lost 1 base at V and 7 bases at J; junction bases unmatched: 15. CDR3 sequence (DNA): TGCGCCAGCAGCCAAGTGTGGCTTCCGGGACTAGCGGGGTGGAACGGGGAGCTGTTTTTT. It encodes CASSQVWLPGLAGWNGELFF.

The V and J genes are TRBV2 and TRBJ2-6; D is ambiguous. The germline V gene has CDR1 SNHLY and CDR2 FYNNEI. V dropped 7 bases and J dropped 0 bases, with 10 bases sitting between them. CDR3 length: 15 amino acids. The CDR3 region is CASTGSVSGANVLTF. The CDR3 bases are TGTGCCAGCACAGGAAGCGTCTCTGGGGCCAACGTCCTGACTTTC.

V and J are TRBV2 and TRBJ1-1; a possible D gene is TRBD1 (6 bases). Deletions cut 8 bases from V and 0 bases from J, with 10 bases between. CDR3 length: 13 residues. Germline V lookup: CDR1 SNHLY, CDR2 FYNNEI. The CDR3 loop is CASGDTLNTEAFF. Written as DNA, the CDR3 is TGTGCCAGCGGGGACACCCTGAACACTGAAGCTTTCTTT.

This clonotype was detected only a few times. The genes are TRBV6-6 and TRBJ2-3; 8 bases match TRBD1. Germline-derived CDR1 and CDR2 are MNHNY and SVGAGI (reference sequence). The CDR3 sequence is 15 residues long. V was pared by 2 bases and J by 4 bases, with 5 bases of the junction left unmatched. The CDR3 nucleotides read TGTGCCAGCAGTTACCCGGGACAGGCGGCAGATACGCAGTATTTT. Encoded protein: CASSYPGQAADTQYF.

This clonotype was counted only a few times. The chain couples TRBV6-1 to TRBJ1-4, with 8 nucleotides matching TRBD1. The germline gives CDR1 MNHNS, CDR2 SASEGT. The CDR3 length is 16 residues. Trimming cost V 6 bases and J 4 bases; bases outside gene matches: 10. CDR3 nucleotide sequence: TGTGCCAGCAGCCGAACCCCGGACAGGGTTAATGAAAAACTGTTTTTT. It translates to CASSRTPDRVNEKLFF.